The sequence of this T cell receptor (beta chain) was determined in a study of blood T cell repertoires in COVID-19. CDR3 length: 13 amino acids. J gave up 3 bases and V 7 bases, and 5 bases lay outside the gene matches. Per the germline V gene, CDR1 is SQVTM and CDR2 is ANQGSEA. TCRdb's copy holds only in-frame clones and misses some; the assay was immunoSEQ multiplex PCR. Among 150,000 to 180,000 clones, roughly four fifths were seen once, and the ten largest hold around 1.5%. Sequenced: peripheral blood. The TCR originated in a man older than 75 with acute or convalescent COVID-19. This sequence joins TRBV29-1 and TRBJ1-4; 7 bases agree with TRBD1. CDR3 protein: CSAAGGSNEKLFF. In DNA, the CDR3 is TGCAGCGCCGCAGGGGGGTCTAATGAAAAACTGTTTTTT.